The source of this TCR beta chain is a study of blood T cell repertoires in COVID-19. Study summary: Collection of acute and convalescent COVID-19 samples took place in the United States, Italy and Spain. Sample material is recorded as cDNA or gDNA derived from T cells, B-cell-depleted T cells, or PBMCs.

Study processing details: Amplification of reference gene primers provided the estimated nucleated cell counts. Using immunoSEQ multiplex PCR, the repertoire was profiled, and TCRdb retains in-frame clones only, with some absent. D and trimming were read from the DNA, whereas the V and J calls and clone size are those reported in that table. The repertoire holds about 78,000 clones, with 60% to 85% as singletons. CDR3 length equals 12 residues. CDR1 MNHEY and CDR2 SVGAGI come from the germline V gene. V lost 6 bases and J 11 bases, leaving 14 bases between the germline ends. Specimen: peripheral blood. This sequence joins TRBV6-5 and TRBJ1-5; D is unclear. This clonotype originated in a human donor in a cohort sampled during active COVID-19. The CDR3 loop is CASSNTGKTQHF. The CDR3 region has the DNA TGTGCCAGCAGCAACACCGGGAAAACCCAGCATTTT.